Detailed here is one T cell receptor beta chain. Antigen specificity is unknown. These data are taken from a study of CD8 T cells in ankylosing spondylitis. The TCR beta libraries were generated through quantitative 5'-RACE incorporating molecular barcodes. MiXCR was run by TCRdb on the 5' RACE reads, yielding one entry per CDR3 protein. Of roughly 700,000 distinct CDR3 sequences listed, roughly 20% were seen once; the top ten hold about 19%. Trimming cost V 5 bases and J 7 bases, with 23 bases left between them. Germline V lookup: CDR1 SGHTA, CDR2 FQGNSA. This CDR3 is built from 16 residues. Study-wide findings and caveats: Both synovial fluid and blood in reactive arthritis had previously been reported to carry some motif variants. With a CD8+ phenotype, disease-linked clones were relatively rare in peripheral blood. In ankylosing spondylitis blood, a motif of eight highly homologous TCR beta variants appeared characteristic.

The sample taken for sequencing was blood, either unsorted or a sorted T cell fraction (not recorded which). The receptor comes from a male donor with ankylosing spondylitis. The chain links TRBV7-2 to TRBJ1-2, with a weak D call TRBD1 (6 bases). CDR3 sequence (DNA): TGTGCCAGCAGCCTACAACAGGGACGACCGTGGGGTGGCTACACCTTC. It specifies CASSLQQGRPWGGYTF. The full variable domain, in which reference TRBV7-2 and TRBJ1-2 provide the parts outside the CDR3, is GAGVSQSPSNKVTEKGKDVELRCDPISGHTALYWYRQSLGQGLEFLIYFQGNSAPDKSGLPSDRFSAERTGGSVSTLTIQRTQQEDSAVYLCASSLQQGRPWGGYTFGSGTRLTVV.